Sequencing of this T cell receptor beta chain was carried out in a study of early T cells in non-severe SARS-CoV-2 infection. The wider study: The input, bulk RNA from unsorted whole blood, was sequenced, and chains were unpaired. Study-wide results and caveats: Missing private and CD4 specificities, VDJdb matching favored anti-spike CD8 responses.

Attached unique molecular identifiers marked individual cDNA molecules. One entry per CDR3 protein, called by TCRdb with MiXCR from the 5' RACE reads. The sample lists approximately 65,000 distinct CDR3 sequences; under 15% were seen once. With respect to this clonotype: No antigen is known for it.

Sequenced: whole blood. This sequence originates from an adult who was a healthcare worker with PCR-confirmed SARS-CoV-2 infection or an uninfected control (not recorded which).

The CDR3 loop reads CASSLEGTKGSEQYF. CDR3 nucleotides: TGCGCCAGCAGCTTGGAGGGGACCAAGGGCTCCGAGCAGTACTTC. The chain couples TRBV5-1 to TRBJ2-7; D is tentatively TRBD1 or TRBD2 (5 bases each). The ends were cut back, 0 bases at V and 6 bases at J, with 16 bases in the middle. The CDR3 has 15 residues. Germline assignment: CDR1 SGHRS and CDR2 YFSETQ.